Presented here are 30 T cell receptor beta chains from one specimen sequenced in a study of T cells in tuberculosis. Profiling relied on immunoSEQ multiplex PCR, and the TCRdb table lists in-frame clones only, not all of them. Of about 25,000 clones in the sample, roughly 95% were seen once. Material for sequencing was PBMCs. These receptors were collected from a donor between 10 and 35 years old with latent tuberculosis or without tuberculosis infection.

This chain connects TRBV2 to TRBJ2-1; 11 bases align to TRBD2. The V and J ends lost 4 bases and 9 bases, in that order; junction bases with no gene match: 8. The CDR3 spans 15 residues. Germline-derived CDR1 and CDR2 are SNHLY and FYNNEI. DNA for the CDR3: TGTGCCAGCAGTGGAACTAGCGGGGGCCGAGGTGAGCAGTTCTTC. Translated, it gives CASSGTSGGRGEQFF.

This chain uses TRBV6-5 with TRBJ2-3, with 8 bases that match TRBD2. The CDR3 has 14 residues. The germline V gene encodes CDR1 MNHEY and CDR2 SVGAGI. Trimming at V came to 6 bases and at J to 4 bases, leaving 6 bases not matched to a gene. In DNA form, the CDR3 reads TGTGCCAGCAGGCCGGGGGGGCCCCCAGATACGCAGTATTTT. It is translated as CASRPGGPPDTQYF.

J is TRBJ2-2 and V is TRBV5-1, with D maybe TRBD1 (6 bases). Trimming shortened V by 4 bases and J by 1 base, and 8 bases separated the two germline ends. CDR1 is SGHRS and CDR2 is YFSETQ in the germline V gene. The length of the CDR3 is 14 residues. The CDR3 coding sequence is TGCGCCAGCAGCACGGGACAGAACACCGGGGAGCTGTTTTTT. It translates to CASSTGQNTGELFF.

This clone was counted once. The chain couples TRBV6-4 to TRBJ1-6, with D maybe TRBD1 (6 bases). Germline CDR1 is MRHNA and CDR2 is SNTAGT. Between the trimmed V and J ends, which lost 2 bases and 6 bases, there was a span of 8 bases. There are 14 residues in the CDR3. This CDR3 is CASSDTGTNSPLHF. As DNA, the CDR3 is TGTGCCAGCAGTGACACAGGGACTAATTCACCCCTCCACTTT.

This clone was counted between two and nine times. The CDR3 bases are TGTGCCACCAAGAGGGGGCTCTATGGCTACACCTTC. Its protein product is CATKRGLYGYTF. The chain combines TRBV19 with TRBJ1-2; TRBD1 aligns across 7 bases. Unmatched junction bases numbered 6, after V lost 10 bases and J lost 4 bases. The CDR3 runs to 12 residues. In germline, CDR1 is LNHDA, CDR2 SQIVND (reference sequence).

The chain joins TRBV29-1 to TRBJ1-1; 7 nucleotides line up with TRBD1. The CDR3 contains 14 residues. The trim removed 6 bases at V and 3 bases at J, leaving 10 bases unmatched. Germline loops: CDR1 SQVTM, CDR2 ANQGSEA. The CDR3 nucleotides are TGCAGCGTAGCCCCCAGGGGGGCGGACACTGAAGCTTTCTTT. Protein product: CSVAPRGADTEAFF.

The chain is built from TRBV9 and TRBJ1-2, with TRBD1 identical over 9 bases. Germline CDR1 and CDR2: SGDLS and YYNGEE. V was pared by 1 base and J by 5 bases, with 6 bases of the junction left unmatched. This CDR3 has 15 amino acids. Written as DNA, the CDR3 is TGTGCCAGCAGCGTAAACAGGGGGCTTGGGTATGGCTACACCTTC. It specifies CASSVNRGLGYGYTF.

The CDR3, as DNA: TGTGCCAGCAGACCAACAGGGCCCCGAGAGACCCAGTACTTC. Its protein is CASRPTGPRETQYF. The rearrangement links TRBV7-6 to TRBJ2-5; tentative D call: TRBD1 (6 bases). CDR3 size: 14 residues. CDR1 SGHVS and CDR2 FNYEAQ come from the germline V gene. V was cut by 6 bases and J by 4 bases, with 15 bases left in between.

The rearrangement joins TRBV5-5 to TRBJ2-2; D gene uncertain. Germline V gene lookup returns CDR1 SGHKS and CDR2 YYEKEE (reference sequence). V lost 0 bases to trimming and J lost 1 base, with 4 bases between them. The CDR3 contains 14 residues. CDR3 DNA sequence: TGTGCCAGCAGCTTGGATCGGAACACCGGGGAGCTGTTTTTT. This gives the protein CASSLDRNTGELFF.

This clone was observed a single time. The rearrangement joins TRBV29-1 to TRBJ1-5, with D possibly being TRBD1 (6 bases). This CDR3 is built from 13 residues. Germline CDR1 reads SQVTM; CDR2 reads ANQGSEA. Trimming stripped 0 bases from V and 4 bases from J, with 7 bases between. The CDR3 DNA follows: TGCAGCGTTGAAGACGGACAGAATCAGCCCCAGCATTTT. It yields the protein CSVEDGQNQPQHF.

CDR3 loop: CASSPGDGGALGNEQFF. CDR3 in DNA: TGTGCCAGCAGCCCCGGAGACGGGGGGGCCTTAGGCAATGAGCAGTTCTTC. The rearrangement links TRBV11-3 to TRBJ2-1; 8 nucleotides align to TRBD2. The CDR3 is 17 amino acids. CDR1 is SGHNT and CDR2 is YENEEA in the germline V gene. Trimming cost V 5 bases and J 6 bases; bases outside gene matches: 15.

The gene calls are TRBV6-6 and TRBJ2-5; TRBD2 is a possible D gene (5 bases). This CDR3 has 13 amino acids. Germline V CDR1 and CDR2: MNHNY, SVGAGI (reference sequence). V lost 10 bases to trimming and J lost 1 base, with 13 bases between them. CDR3 DNA sequence: TGTGCCACATCGTCCGGAGGCCAAGAGACCCAGTACTTC. It codes for CATSSGGQETQYF.

This sequence joins TRBV6-5 and TRBJ1-5, with TRBD1 identical over 7 bases. The CDR3 loop spans 13 amino acids. Germline-derived CDR1 and CDR2 are MNHEY and SVGAGI. The trim removed 6 bases at V and 7 bases at J, leaving 6 bases unmatched. In nucleotides, the CDR3 is TGTGCCAGCAGCCCACAGGGGAGGCAGCCCCAGCATTTT. It yields the protein CASSPQGRQPQHF.

V is TRBV30 and J is TRBJ1-3, with a possible D match to TRBD1 (6 bases). The germline V gene has CDR1 GTSNPN and CDR2 SVGIG (reference sequence). V was pared by 5 bases and J by 0 bases, with 17 bases between. CDR3 length equals 16 residues. The CDR3 DNA sequence: TGTGCCTGGTTCCCTCGGGACATCATCTCTGGAAACACCATATATTTT. Translation: CAWFPRDIISGNTIYF.

The V gene is TRBV5-4, the J gene TRBJ1-1, with D perhaps matching TRBD1 (5 bases). The CDR3 loop spans 14 amino acids. Trimming pared 1 base from V and 4 bases from J, leaving 11 bases between. The germline V gene encodes CDR1 SGHNT and CDR2 YYREEE (reference sequence). The CDR3, as DNA: TGTGCCAGCAGCTTGCCAAGGGGCGGCACTGAAGCTTTCTTT. This sequence encodes CASSLPRGGTEAFF. Drawing the rest from reference TRBV5-4 and TRBJ1-1, the complete variable domain is ETGVTQSPTHLIKTRGQQVTLRCSSQSGHNTVSWYQQALGQGPQFIFQYYREEENGRGNFPPRFSGLQFPNYSSELNVNALELDDSALYLCASSLPRGGTEAFFGQGTRLTVV.

The chain recombines TRBV7-2 with TRBJ1-1; D is uncertain. V lost 6 bases and J lost 0, with 5 bases in between. The length of the CDR3 is 12 residues. CDR1 and CDR2 from the germline V gene are SGHTA and FQGNSA. The DNA of the CDR3 is TGTGCCAGCAGTTACTTGAACACTGAAGCTTTCTTT. This codes for CASSYLNTEAFF.

The V gene is TRBV30, the J gene TRBJ2-5, with 12 bases matching TRBD2. This CDR3 is 13 amino acids long. Germline V gene data show CDR1 as GTSNPN and CDR2 as SVGIG (reference sequence). The CDR3, as DNA: TGTGCAGCTAGCGGGGGGGCCAGAGAGACCCAGTACTTC. The encoded protein is CAASGGARETQYF.

This chain links TRBV14 with TRBJ1-1; D is possibly TRBD1 (6 bases). This CDR3 is 13 amino acids long. Looked up from germline, CDR1 is SGHDN and CDR2 is FVKESK. V lost 0 bases to trimming and J lost 7 bases, with 9 bases between them. CDR3 DNA: TGTGCCAGCAGCCAAGAACAGGGAGTTGAAGCTTTCTTT. Translating it yields CASSQEQGVEAFF.

V is TRBV27 and J is TRBJ1-2, with TRBD1 matching over 7 bases. The ends lost 3 bases at V and 5 bases at J; junction bases unmatched: 6. The CDR3 is 14 residues long. Germline lookup yields CDR1 MNHEY and CDR2 SMNVEV (reference sequence). The DNA for the CDR3 is TGTGCCAGCAGTTTGCGGGACAGTTTATATGGCTACACCTTC. This gives the protein CASSLRDSLYGYTF.

This clone appeared a single time. The chain joins TRBV9 to TRBJ2-1, with 7 bases matching TRBD1. The CDR3 consists of 15 residues. The germline V gene has CDR1 SGDLS and CDR2 YYNGEE. V lost 0 bases, J lost 3 bases, and 3 bases stayed unmatched. CDR3 protein: CASSVVAGGYNEQFF. In DNA form, the CDR3 reads TGTGCCAGCAGCGTAGTGGCAGGGGGCTACAATGAGCAGTTCTTC.

The rearrangement uses TRBV5-6 and TRBJ1-2; 9 positions match TRBD1. The CDR3 sequence is 13 residues long. V shed 4 bases and J 4 bases; nucleotides not matched to a gene: 2. CDR1 and CDR2 (germline): SGHDT, YYEEEE. In DNA, the CDR3 is TGTGCCAGCAGCCCGGACAGGGGCTATGGCTACACCTTC. Its translation is CASSPDRGYGYTF.

In this sample, this clone turned up a few times. The rearrangement joins TRBV6-4 to TRBJ2-6; the D gene is possibly TRBD2 (5 bases). The V and J ends lost 5 bases and 2 bases respectively, with 7 bases between them. The CDR3 extends over 14 amino acids. The germline V gene encodes CDR1 MRHNA and CDR2 SNTAGT. CDR3 region: CASSTGTGANVLTF. The CDR3 DNA reads as TGTGCCAGCAGTACGGGGACTGGGGCCAACGTCCTGACTTTC.

V is TRBV5-1 and J is TRBJ1-4, with D perhaps TRBD1 (5 bases). V dropped 0 bases and J dropped 6 bases, with 6 bases sitting between them. Germline lookup yields CDR1 SGHRS and CDR2 YFSETQ. CDR3 length: 13 amino acids. CDR3 residues: CASSLEGHEKLFF. The CDR3, as DNA: TGCGCCAGCAGCTTGGAGGGGCATGAAAAACTGTTTTTT.

This chain connects TRBV9 to TRBJ1-2, with D hard to call. CDR1 is SGDLS, CDR2 YYNGEE, per germline. CDR3 length: 16 residues. Trimming took 0 bases from V and 1 from J, leaving 13 bases between them. The CDR3 DNA is TGTGCCAGCAGCGTAGGGGCAACGACGTATAACTATGGCTACACCTTC. Its translation: CASSVGATTYNYGYTF.

The CDR3 coding sequence is TGTGCCAGCAGCCCTGGGGGGACGCATGAAAAACTGTTTTTT. Translating it yields CASSPGGTHEKLFF. The chain joins TRBV6-6 to TRBJ1-4; D perhaps matches TRBD1 (5 bases). The CDR3 loop spans 14 amino acids. V shed 6 bases and J shed 6 bases, with 14 bases lying between them. Germline V CDR1 and CDR2: MNHNY, SVGAGI (reference sequence).

V usage is TRBV29-1 and J usage is TRBJ1-1, with D possibly being TRBD1 (5 bases). CDR3 size: 14 residues. CDR1 is SQVTM and CDR2 is ANQGSEA in the germline V gene. The germline V and J ends were trimmed by 0 bases and 1 base, with 9 bases remaining between them. CDR3 sequence: CSVEDTGGNTEAFF. The CDR3 nucleotides are TGCAGCGTTGAAGACACGGGGGGGAACACTGAAGCTTTCTTT.

The chain employs TRBV5-4 and TRBJ1-2; TRBD1 agrees at 11 bases. Germline V gene sequence: CDR1 SGHNT, CDR2 YYREEE (reference sequence). This CDR3 contains 14 residues. The V and J ends lost 4 bases and 7 bases, in that order; junction bases with no gene match: 6. The CDR3 DNA follows: TGTGCCAGCAGCCTGGGACAGGGGGAGTCTGGCTACACCTTC. Protein: CASSLGQGESGYTF.

The chain joins TRBV5-1 to TRBJ2-2, with D maybe TRBD1 (5 bases). V gave up 4 bases and J gave up 7 bases, with 17 bases separating them. This CDR3 contains 15 residues. CDR1 and CDR2 from the germline V gene are SGHRS and YFSETQ. CDR3 nucleotide sequence: TGCGCCAGCAGCGCCTCGGTAGGGGCCGTCGGGGAGCTGTTTTTT. Its protein product is CASSASVGAVGELFF.

The V call is TRBV7-6, the J call TRBJ2-7, with 7 bases identical to TRBD1. This CDR3 has 15 amino acids. With V trimmed by 5 bases and J by 0 bases, 7 bases remained unmatched. Germline V gene lookup returns CDR1 SGHVS and CDR2 FNYEAQ. The CDR3 sequence: CASSHPGDSSYEQYF. The CDR3 DNA is TGTGCCAGCAGCCACCCCGGGGACAGCTCCTACGAGCAGTACTTC.

The chain has TRBV7-8 and TRBJ2-3; D unresolved. The CDR3 totals 12 residues. V shed 0 bases and J shed 4 bases, with 2 bases lying between them. The germline CDR1 and CDR2 sequences are SGHVS and FQNEAQ. The chain's CDR3 is CASSLASDTQYF. The CDR3 DNA follows: TGTGCCAGCAGCTTAGCCTCAGATACGCAGTATTTT. Full variable domain (outside the CDR3, taken from reference TRBV7-8 and TRBJ2-3): GAGVSQSPRYKVAKRGQDVALRCDPISGHVSLFWYQQALGQGPEFLTYFQNEAQLDKSGLPSDRFFAERPEGSVSTLKIQRTQQEDSAVYLCASSLASDTQYFGPGTRLTVL.